Below are 2 T cell receptor beta chains sequenced from a single sample in a study of blood T cell repertoires in COVID-19. Only in-frame clones appear in the TCRdb table, and some are missing; sequencing was by immunoSEQ multiplex PCR. Of around 78,000 clones listed, around 86% are singletons. Sequencing was carried out using peripheral blood. The source is an older woman with acute or convalescent COVID-19.

The CDR3: CASSEALGQDYGYTF. The CDR3 nucleotides are TGTGCCAGCAGTGAAGCTTTGGGACAGGACTATGGCTACACCTTC. The chain employs TRBV6-1 and TRBJ1-2; TRBD1 matches at 8 bases. The CDR3 extends over 15 amino acids. V was clipped by 0 bases and J by 3 bases; unmatched bases: 3. Looked up from germline, CDR1 is MNHNS and CDR2 is SASEGT.

There are a few counts of this clone. The chain has TRBV18 and TRBJ1-3, with TRBD1 matching over 8 bases. V shed 5 bases and J 2 bases; nucleotides not matched to a gene: 5. The CDR3 runs to 15 residues. The germline CDR1 and CDR2 sequences are KGHSH and LQKENI. DNA for the CDR3: TGTGCCAGCTCAAGTCAACAGGGGGCTGGAAACACCATATATTTT. Translated: CASSSQQGAGNTIYF.